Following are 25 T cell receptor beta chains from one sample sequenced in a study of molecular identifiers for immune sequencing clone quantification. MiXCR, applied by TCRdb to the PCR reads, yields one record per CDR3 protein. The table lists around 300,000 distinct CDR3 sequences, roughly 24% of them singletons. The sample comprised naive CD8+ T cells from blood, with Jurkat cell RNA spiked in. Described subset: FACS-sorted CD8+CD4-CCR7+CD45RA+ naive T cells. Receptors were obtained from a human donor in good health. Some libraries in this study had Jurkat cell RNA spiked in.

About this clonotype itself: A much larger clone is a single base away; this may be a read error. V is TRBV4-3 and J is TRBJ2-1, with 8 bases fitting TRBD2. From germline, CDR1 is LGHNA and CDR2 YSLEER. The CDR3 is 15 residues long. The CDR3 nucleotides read TGCGCCAGCAGCCTAAGCCGAGCGGGAGTAGATGAGCGGTTCTTC. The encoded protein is CASSLSRAGVDERFF.

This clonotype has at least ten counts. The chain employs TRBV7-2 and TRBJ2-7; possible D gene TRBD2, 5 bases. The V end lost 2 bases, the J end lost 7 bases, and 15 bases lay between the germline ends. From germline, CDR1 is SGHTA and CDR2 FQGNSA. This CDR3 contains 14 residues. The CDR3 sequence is CASSLLDPPGEQYF. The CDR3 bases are TGTGCCAGCAGCTTATTAGATCCCCCGGGGGAGCAGTACTTC.

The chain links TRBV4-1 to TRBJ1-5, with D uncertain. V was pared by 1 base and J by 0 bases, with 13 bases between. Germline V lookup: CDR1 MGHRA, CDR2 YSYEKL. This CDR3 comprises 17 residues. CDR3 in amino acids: CASSQGRERGSNQPQHF. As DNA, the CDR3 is TGCGCCAGCAGCCAAGGACGCGAACGGGGTAGCAATCAGCCCCAGCATTTT.

The DNA for the CDR3 is TGTGCCAGCAGCTTAGACGTAGGGTTCAGGCAGCCCCAGCATTTT. This codes for CASSLDVGFRQPQHF. This chain joins TRBV7-6 and TRBJ1-5, with unresolved D. The CDR3 is 15 residues long. The V end lost 1 base, the J end lost 7 bases, and 14 bases lay between the germline ends. The germline gives CDR1 SGHVS, CDR2 FNYEAQ.

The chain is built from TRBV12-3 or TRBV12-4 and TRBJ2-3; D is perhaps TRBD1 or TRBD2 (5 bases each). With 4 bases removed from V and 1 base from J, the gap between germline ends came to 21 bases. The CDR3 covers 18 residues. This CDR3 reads CASSSSRDGHLRTDTQYF. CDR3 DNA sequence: TGTGCCAGCAGTTCCTCGAGGGACGGACACCTCCGCACAGATACGCAGTATTTT.

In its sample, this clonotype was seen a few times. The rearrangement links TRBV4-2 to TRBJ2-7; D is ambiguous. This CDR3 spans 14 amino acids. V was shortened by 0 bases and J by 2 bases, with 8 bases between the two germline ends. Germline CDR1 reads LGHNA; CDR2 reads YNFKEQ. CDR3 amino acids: CASSQDFSPYEQYF. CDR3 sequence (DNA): TGTGCCAGCAGCCAAGATTTTAGCCCCTACGAGCAGTACTTC.

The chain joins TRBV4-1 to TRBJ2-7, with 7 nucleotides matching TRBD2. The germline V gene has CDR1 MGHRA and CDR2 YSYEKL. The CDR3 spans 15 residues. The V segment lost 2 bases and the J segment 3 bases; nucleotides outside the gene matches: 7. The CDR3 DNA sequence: TGCGCCAGCAGCCAAATGACGGGAGGAATCTACGAGCAGTACTTC. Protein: CASSQMTGGIYEQYF.

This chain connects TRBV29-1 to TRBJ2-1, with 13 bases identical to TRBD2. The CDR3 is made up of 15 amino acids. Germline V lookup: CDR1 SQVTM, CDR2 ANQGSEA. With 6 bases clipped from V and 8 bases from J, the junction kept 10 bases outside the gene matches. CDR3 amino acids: CSVGPGTSGTYEQFF. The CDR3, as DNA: TGCAGCGTCGGACCCGGGACTAGCGGGACTTATGAGCAGTTCTTC.

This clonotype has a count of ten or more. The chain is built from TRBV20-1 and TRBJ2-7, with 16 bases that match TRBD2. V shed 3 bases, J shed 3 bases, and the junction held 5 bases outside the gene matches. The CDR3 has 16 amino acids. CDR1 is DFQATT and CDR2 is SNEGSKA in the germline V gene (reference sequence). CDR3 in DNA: TGCAGTGCTAGTGAGGGACTAGCGGGAGGGGTCTACGAGCAGTACTTC. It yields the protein CSASEGLAGGVYEQYF.

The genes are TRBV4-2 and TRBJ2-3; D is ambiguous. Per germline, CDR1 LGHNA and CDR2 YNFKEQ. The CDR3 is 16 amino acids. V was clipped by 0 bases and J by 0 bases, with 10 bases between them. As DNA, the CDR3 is TGTGCCAGCAGCCAAGATTCGGCTTTGAGCACAGATACGCAGTATTTT. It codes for CASSQDSALSTDTQYF.

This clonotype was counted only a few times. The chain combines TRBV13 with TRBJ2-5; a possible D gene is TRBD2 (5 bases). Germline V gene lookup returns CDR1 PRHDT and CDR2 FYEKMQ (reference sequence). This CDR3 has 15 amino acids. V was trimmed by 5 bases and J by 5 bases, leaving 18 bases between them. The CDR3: CASSPPGLARETQYF. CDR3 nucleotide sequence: TGTGCCAGCAGCCCTCCAGGACTCGCTCGCGAGACCCAGTACTTC.

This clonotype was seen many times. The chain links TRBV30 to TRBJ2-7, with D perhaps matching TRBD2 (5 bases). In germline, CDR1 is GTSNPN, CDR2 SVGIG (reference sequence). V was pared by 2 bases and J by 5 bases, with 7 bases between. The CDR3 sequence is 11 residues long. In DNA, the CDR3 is TGTGCCTGGAGTCCGGGGAACGAGCAGTACTTC. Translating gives CAWSPGNEQYF.

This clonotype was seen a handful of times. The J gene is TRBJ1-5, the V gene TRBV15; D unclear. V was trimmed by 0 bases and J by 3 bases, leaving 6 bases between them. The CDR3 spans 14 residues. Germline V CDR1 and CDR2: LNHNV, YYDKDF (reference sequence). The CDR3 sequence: CATSRDLSNQPQHF. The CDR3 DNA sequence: TGTGCCACCAGCAGAGACCTCTCCAATCAGCCCCAGCATTTT. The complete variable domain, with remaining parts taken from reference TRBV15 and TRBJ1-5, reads DAMVIQNPRYQVTQFGKPVTLSCSQTLNHNVMYWYQQKSSQAPKLLFHYYDKDFNNEADTPDNFQSRRPNTSFCFLDIRSPGLGDTAMYLCATSRDLSNQPQHFGDGTRLSIL.

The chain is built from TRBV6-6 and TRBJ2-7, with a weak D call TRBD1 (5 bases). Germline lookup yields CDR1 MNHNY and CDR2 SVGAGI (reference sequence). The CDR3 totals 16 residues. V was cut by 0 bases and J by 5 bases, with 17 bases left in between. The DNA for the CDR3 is TGTGCCAGCAGTTACTCTATGTGGGCAGGGAAGGACGAGCAGTACTTC. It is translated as CASSYSMWAGKDEQYF.

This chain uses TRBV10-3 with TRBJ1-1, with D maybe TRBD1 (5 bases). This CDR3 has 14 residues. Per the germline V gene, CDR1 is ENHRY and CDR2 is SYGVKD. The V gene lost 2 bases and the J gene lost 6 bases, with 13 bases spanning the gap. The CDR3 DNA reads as TGTGCCATCAGTGAGATTCCAGGGAGATCTGAAGCTTTCTTT. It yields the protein CAISEIPGRSEAFF.

The CDR3 protein is CAISEEGTNTGELFF. The CDR3 bases are TGTGCCATCAGTGAGGAAGGTACGAACACCGGGGAGCTGTTTTTT. The V call is TRBV10-3, the J call TRBJ2-2; D ambiguous. The CDR3 loop spans 15 amino acids. V lost 2 bases and J lost 0, with 7 bases in between. Germline loops: CDR1 ENHRY, CDR2 SYGVKD.

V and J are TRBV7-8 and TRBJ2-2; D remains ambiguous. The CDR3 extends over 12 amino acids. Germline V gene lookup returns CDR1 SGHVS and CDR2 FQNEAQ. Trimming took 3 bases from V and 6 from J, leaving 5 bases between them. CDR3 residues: CASSFDPGELFF. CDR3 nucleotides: TGTGCCAGCAGCTTCGATCCCGGGGAGCTGTTTTTT.

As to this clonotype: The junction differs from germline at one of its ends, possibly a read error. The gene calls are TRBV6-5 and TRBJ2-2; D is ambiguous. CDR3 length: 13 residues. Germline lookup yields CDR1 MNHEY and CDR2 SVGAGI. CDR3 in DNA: TGTGCCAGCAGTTACTCGAATACCGGGGAGCTGTTTTTT. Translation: CASSYSNTGELFF.

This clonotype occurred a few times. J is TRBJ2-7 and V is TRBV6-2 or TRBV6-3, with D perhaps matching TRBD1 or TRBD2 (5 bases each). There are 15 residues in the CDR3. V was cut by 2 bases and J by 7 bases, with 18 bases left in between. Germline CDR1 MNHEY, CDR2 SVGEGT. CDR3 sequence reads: CASSYDLGQGGEQYF. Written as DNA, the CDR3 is TGTGCCAGCAGTTACGACCTGGGGCAGGGCGGGGAGCAGTACTTC.

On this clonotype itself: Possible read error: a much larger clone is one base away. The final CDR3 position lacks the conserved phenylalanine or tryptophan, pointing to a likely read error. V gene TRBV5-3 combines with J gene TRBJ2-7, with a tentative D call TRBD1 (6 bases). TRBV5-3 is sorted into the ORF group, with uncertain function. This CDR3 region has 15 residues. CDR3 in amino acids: CASSLSTGSGYEQYL. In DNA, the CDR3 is TGTGCCAGCAGCTTATCGACAGGAAGTGGCTACGAGCAGTACCTC.

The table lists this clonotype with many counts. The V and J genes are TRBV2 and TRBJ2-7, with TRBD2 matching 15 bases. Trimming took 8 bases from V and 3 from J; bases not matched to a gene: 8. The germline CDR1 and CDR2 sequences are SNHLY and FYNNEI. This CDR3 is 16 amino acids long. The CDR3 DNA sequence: TGTGCCAGCGGCCCGGGACTAGCGGGGGGCATCTACGAGCAGTACTTC. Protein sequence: CASGPGLAGGIYEQYF.

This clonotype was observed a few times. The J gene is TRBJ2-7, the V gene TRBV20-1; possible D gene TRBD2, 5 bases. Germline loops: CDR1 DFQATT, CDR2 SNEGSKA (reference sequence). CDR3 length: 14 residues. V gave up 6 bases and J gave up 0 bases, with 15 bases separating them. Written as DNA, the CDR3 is TGCAGTGCAAGGACTGGACTCAGCTCCTACGAGCAGTACTTC. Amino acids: CSARTGLSSYEQYF.

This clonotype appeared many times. The CDR3 DNA follows: TGTGCCAGTAGTTCCCTTGGGGCCAACGTCCTGACTTTC. Translating gives CASSSLGANVLTF. The chain is built from TRBV19 and TRBJ2-6, with D uncertain. The CDR3 extends over 13 amino acids. CDR1 LNHDA and CDR2 SQIVND come from the germline V gene (reference sequence). V shed 5 bases and J shed 3 bases, with 5 bases lying between them.

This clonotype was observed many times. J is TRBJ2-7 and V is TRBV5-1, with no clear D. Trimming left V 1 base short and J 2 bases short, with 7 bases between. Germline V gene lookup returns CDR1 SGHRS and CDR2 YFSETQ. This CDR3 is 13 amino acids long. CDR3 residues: CASSLQDAYEQYF. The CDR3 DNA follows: TGCGCCAGCAGCTTGCAGGATGCCTACGAGCAGTACTTC.

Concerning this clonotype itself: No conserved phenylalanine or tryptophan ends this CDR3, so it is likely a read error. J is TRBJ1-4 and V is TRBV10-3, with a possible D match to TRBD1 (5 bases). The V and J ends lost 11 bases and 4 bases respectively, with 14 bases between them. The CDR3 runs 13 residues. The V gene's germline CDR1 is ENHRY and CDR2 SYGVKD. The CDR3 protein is CAAREESNEKLFL. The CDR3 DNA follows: TGTGCCGCCAGGGAGGAAAGTAATGAAAAACTGTTTTTG.